This T cell receptor beta chain appears in the sequencing data of a study of cytomegalovirus exposure and HLA in healthy donors. Study-level results: A further, later analysis showed that HLA-associated TCR beta chains (compared with equally common others) were more clonally expanded.

Notes on this clone: Antigen specificity is unknown.

Healthy bone marrow donors formed the donor group. 60 Vbeta and 13 Jbeta primers were used in PCR. Original data processing: Some 10 million of the about 80 million unique TCR beta chains counted in a later analysis were shared. Using immunoSEQ multiplex PCR, the repertoire was profiled, and TCRdb retains in-frame clones only, with some absent. Clonal size and the V and J genes are those of that table, whereas D and trimming came from the DNA. Of approximately 190,000 clones in the sample, around 83% are singletons; the top ten hold 1.5% to 2%. Germline V gene data show CDR1 as MGHRA and CDR2 as YSYEKL. There are 14 residues in the CDR3. V gave up 2 bases and J gave up 8 bases, with 15 bases separating them.

The sequence was collected from a man aged 35-49 years in good health and CMV-seropositive. Specimen: PBMCs. The chain recombines TRBV4-1 with TRBJ1-2; D remains ambiguous. The CDR3 DNA is TGCGCCAGCAGCCAACCAGGTCGTACTCAGGGCTACACCTTC. It specifies CASSQPGRTQGYTF.